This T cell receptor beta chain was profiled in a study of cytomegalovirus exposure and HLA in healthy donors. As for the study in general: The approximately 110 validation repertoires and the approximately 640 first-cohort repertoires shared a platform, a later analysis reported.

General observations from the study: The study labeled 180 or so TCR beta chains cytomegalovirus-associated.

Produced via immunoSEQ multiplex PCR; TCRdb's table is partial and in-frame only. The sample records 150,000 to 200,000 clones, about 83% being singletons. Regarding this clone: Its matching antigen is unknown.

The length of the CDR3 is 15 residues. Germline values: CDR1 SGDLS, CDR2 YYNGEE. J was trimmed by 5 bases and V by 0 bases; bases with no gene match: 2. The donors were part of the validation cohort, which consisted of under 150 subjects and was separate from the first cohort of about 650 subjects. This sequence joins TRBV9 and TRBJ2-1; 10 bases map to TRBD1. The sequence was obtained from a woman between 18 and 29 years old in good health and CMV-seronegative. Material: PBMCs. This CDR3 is CASSVGTGGNNEQFF. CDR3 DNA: TGTGCCAGCAGCGTAGGGACAGGGGGTAACAATGAGCAGTTCTTC.